A selection of T cell receptor beta chains follows, all from one sample in a study of PD-1 blockade in classical Hodgkin lymphoma. Generated by immunoSEQ multiplex PCR, the TCRdb table keeps only in-frame clones and is missing some. The profile covers about 15,000 clones, with less than 70% appearing a single time and less than 9% taken by the ten largest. The sample was peripheral blood mononuclear cells (PBMCs), taken before the fourth cycle of nivolumab. Every receptor here comes from a human donor with classical Hodgkin lymphoma. CDR3s include the opening cysteine and the closing phenylalanine or tryptophan.

>TRBV5-1|TRBJ2-5
CASSLGDRGLGETQYF
>TRBV15|TRBJ2-7
CATSRDRQVYEQYF
>TRBV27|TRBJ1-5
CASSGWGNQPQHF
>TRBV5-1|TRBJ1-1
CASTRDGEQTEAFF
>TRBV28|TRBJ2-5
CASSLNLAGEETQYF
>TRBV25-1|TRBJ1-3
CASSESVGNTIYF
>TRBV4-1|TRBJ1-1
CASSQGAAMNTEAFF
>TRBV28|TRBJ2-7
CASSLKGFGGYEQYF
>TRBV11-2|TRBJ1-2
CASSLGRDGYTF
>TRBV6-5|TRBJ1-2
CASSDGTDNYGYTF
>TRBV28|TRBJ1-2
CASGIVGNYGYTF
>TRBV15|TRBJ2-1
CATSRDKAQDEQFF
>TRBV2|TRBJ1-1
CASSYSRTTEAFF
>TRBV5-1|TRBJ1-4
CASSLWGQATNEKLFF
>TRBV29-1|TRBJ2-7
CSVELARAGSYEQYF
>TRBV9|TRBJ1-6
CASSLTGSPLHF
>TRBV19|TRBJ2-1
CASSIRQGLNEQFF
>TRBV29-1|TRBJ2-5
CSVVTSRGETQYF